This entry lists 17 T cell receptor beta chains sequenced from one sample in a study of shared clonotypes between healthy human individuals. Clones were sequenced by immunoSEQ multiplex PCR, and TCRdb holds only the in-frame ones, with some missing. The repertoire holds about 690,000 clones, with 90% as singletons. Specimen: memory CD8+ T cells from PBMCs. Subset described: CD45RO+ cells pooled with CCR7-negative TemRA cells. These receptors originate from a man younger than 35 in good health. Some clones in this sample may be carry-over from other donors' samples.

The CDR3 sequence is CASSLKAGFTSNYEQYF. CDR3 nucleotides: TGTGCCAGCAGTTTGAAGGCAGGGTTCACTAGCAACTACGAGCAGTACTTC. This chain connects TRBV27 to TRBJ2-7; weak D call: TRBD2 (6 bases). This CDR3 is 17 amino acids long. Trimming removed 3 bases at V and 3 bases at J, with 21 bases between. CDR1 and CDR2 from the germline V gene are MNHEY and SMNVEV (reference sequence).

J is TRBJ2-1 and V is TRBV9, with TRBD2 matching over 8 bases. Germline loops: CDR1 SGDLS, CDR2 YYNGEE. The CDR3 runs to 19 residues. Germline trimming cut 3 bases from V and 0 bases from J; bases unmatched to any gene: 14. The CDR3 DNA follows: TGTGCCAGCAGCGCGGGAATGGCGGGAGGCCCATACTCCTACAATGAGCAGTTCTTC. It codes for CASSAGMAGGPYSYNEQFF.

The chain combines TRBV12-2 with TRBJ1-5; the table's D call of TRBD1 was not tested on the DNA. TRBV12-2 is a known pseudogene. This CDR3 region has 17 residues. The CDR3: CASRNTGTACPDQPQHF. DNA for the CDR3: TGTGCAAGTCGGAATACCGGGACAGCCTGTCCGGATCAGCCCCAGCATTTT.

In DNA form, the CDR3 reads TGTGCCAGCAGTAATAGCGGGAGGTTGGATACGCAGTATTTT. Its protein product is CASSNSGRLDTQYF. The chain is built from TRBV27 and TRBJ2-3; 10 bases line up with TRBD2. The V gene end was trimmed by 5 bases and the J gene end by 6 bases; junction bases not matched to a gene: 5. The germline gives CDR1 MNHEY, CDR2 SMNVEV (reference sequence). This CDR3 comprises 14 residues.

CDR3 protein: CASSLPRTGYYEQYF. CDR3 DNA: TGTGCCAGCAGTTTACCCCGGACAGGCTACTACGAGCAGTACTTC. The chain uses TRBV27 and TRBJ2-7, with 7 nucleotides matching TRBD1. The germline V gene has CDR1 MNHEY and CDR2 SMNVEV (reference sequence). V was pared by 2 bases and J by 3 bases, with 7 bases of the junction left unmatched. CDR3 length: 15 residues.

This chain uses TRBV9 with TRBJ2-5; D unclear. The CDR3 has 15 residues. Germline CDR1 and CDR2: SGDLS and YYNGEE. Trimming pared 4 bases from V and 1 base from J, leaving 14 bases between. Here the CDR3 DNA reads TGTGCCAGCAGCAGTGACGGCCGTCTCCAAGAGACCCAGTACTTC. This codes for CASSSDGRLQETQYF. The entire variable domain, with the rest obtained from reference TRBV9 and TRBJ2-5, is as follows: DSGVTQTPKHLITATGQRVTLRCSPRSGDLSVYWYQQSLDQGLQFLIQYYNGEERAKGNILERFSAQQFPDLHSELNLSSLELGDSALYFCASSSDGRLQETQYFGPGTRLLVL.

The CDR3 coding sequence is TGTGCCAGCAGCCAAGAGACAGGAACGGCCTACGAGCAGTACTTC. Its protein is CASSQETGTAYEQYF. This sequence joins TRBV4-2 and TRBJ2-7; a possible D gene is TRBD1 (6 bases). Trimming took off 0 bases at V and 2 bases at J, with 11 bases between the two ends. This CDR3 is built from 15 residues. In germline, CDR1 is LGHNA, CDR2 YNFKEQ.

The chain is built from TRBV11-2 and TRBJ2-7, with TRBD1 as a possible D gene (6 bases). The CDR3 spans 14 residues. V lost 5 bases to trimming and J lost 6 bases, with 17 bases between them. Germline-derived CDR1 and CDR2 are SGHAT and FQNNGV. The CDR3 is CASSQTPGHLEQYF. The DNA for the CDR3 is TGTGCCAGCAGCCAGACCCCGGGACACCTCGAGCAGTACTTC.

This rearrangement joins TRBV2 to TRBJ1-2; TRBD1 matches at 11 bases. This CDR3 comprises 14 residues. From germline, CDR1 is SNHLY and CDR2 FYNNEI. V shed 9 bases, J shed 6 bases, and the junction held 9 bases outside the gene matches. The CDR3 spells CAREDRGRDNGYTF. The CDR3, as DNA: TGTGCCAGGGAGGACAGGGGGCGCGATAATGGCTACACCTTC. The full variable domain, in which reference TRBV2 and TRBJ1-2 provide the parts outside the CDR3, is EPEVTQTPSHQVTQMGQEVILRCVPISNHLYFYWYRQILGQKVEFLVSFYNNEISEKSEIFDDQFSVERPDGSNFTLKIRSTKLEDSAMYFCAREDRGRDNGYTFGSGTRLTVV.

This chain links TRBV28 with TRBJ1-1; TRBD1 aligns across 9 bases. CDR3 length: 14 amino acids. V was clipped by 6 bases and J by 6 bases; unmatched bases: 8. Per germline, CDR1 MDHEN and CDR2 SYDVKM. As DNA, the CDR3 is TGTGCCAGCAGCGCGGACAGGGGACGGGCTGAAGCTTTCTTT. Its translation is CASSADRGRAEAFF.

This clone came up a few times. The chain joins TRBV6-5 to TRBJ1-1; 8 bases align to TRBD1. The V segment lost 0 bases and the J segment 5 bases; nucleotides outside the gene matches: 5. The CDR3 length is 15 residues. Germline V gene lookup returns CDR1 MNHEY and CDR2 SVGAGI. CDR3 protein: CASSYSQGARTEAFF. In DNA, the CDR3 is TGTGCCAGCAGTTACTCGCAGGGGGCTAGGACTGAAGCTTTCTTT.

This chain joins TRBV11-1 and TRBJ2-1; a possible D gene is TRBD1 (6 bases). The CDR3 runs 14 residues. The germline CDR1 and CDR2 sequences are SGHAT and FQDESV (reference sequence). V gave up 2 bases and J gave up 8 bases, with 13 bases separating them. CDR3 loop: CASSLQQGTDEQFF. Written as DNA, the CDR3 is TGTGCCAGCAGCTTACAACAGGGAACTGATGAGCAGTTCTTC.

The CDR3 nucleotides are TGTGCCAGCAGTTTAGGGGCAGGGGGTCAGTACGAGCAGTACTTC. This gives the protein CASSLGAGGQYEQYF. The V call is TRBV27, the J call TRBJ2-7; 7 bases are a match to TRBD1. The CDR3 length is 15 residues. The germline V gene encodes CDR1 MNHEY and CDR2 SMNVEV (reference sequence). J gave up 4 bases and V 2 bases, and 8 bases lay outside the gene matches.

The V call is TRBV7-9, the J call TRBJ1-2; TRBD1 matches 7 bases. Looked up from germline, CDR1 is SEHNR and CDR2 is FQNEAQ (reference sequence). The CDR3 is 15 amino acids. Trimming at V came to 5 bases and at J to 8 bases, leaving 14 bases not matched to a gene. DNA for the CDR3: TGTGCCAGCAGCCCCGTTTCCCATACAGGGGAGGGCTACACCTTC. Amino acids: CASSPVSHTGEGYTF.

The J gene is TRBJ2-1, the V gene TRBV7-9; D possibly corresponds to TRBD2 (5 bases). Germline V lookup: CDR1 SEHNR, CDR2 FQNEAQ (reference sequence). V gave up 4 bases and J gave up 0 bases, with 10 bases separating them. This CDR3 is 15 amino acids long. In DNA, the CDR3 is TGTGCCAGCAGCTCCAGAGCGGTCTCCTACAATGAGCAGTTCTTC. Translating it yields CASSSRAVSYNEQFF. Looking up the rest from reference TRBV7-9 and TRBJ2-1 gives the full variable domain: DTGVSQNPRHKITKRGQNVTFRCDPISEHNRLYWYRQTLGQGPEFLTYFQNEAQLEKSRLLSDRFSAERPKGSFSTLEIQRTEQGDSAMYLCASSSRAVSYNEQFFGPGTRLTVL.

The CDR3 DNA sequence: TGCGCCAGCAGTGAGTCTGAAGGGGAGCAGTTCTTC. Translated, it gives CASSESEGEQFF. The rearrangement uses TRBV10-1 and TRBJ2-1; the D is unclear. V was shortened by 0 bases and J by 10 bases, with 7 bases between the two germline ends. The CDR3 covers 12 residues. Germline CDR1 reads WNHNN; CDR2 reads SYGVQD (reference sequence).

This clone has a count of ten or more. V gene TRBV18 combines with J gene TRBJ2-1, with D tentatively TRBD1 (5 bases). The CDR3 contains 12 residues. Per germline, CDR1 KGHSH and CDR2 LQKENI. V was shortened by 4 bases and J by 10 bases, with 11 bases between the two germline ends. The CDR3 bases are TGTGCCAGCTCACTTGGGGCATTAGAGCAGTTCTTC. Amino acid sequence: CASSLGALEQFF.